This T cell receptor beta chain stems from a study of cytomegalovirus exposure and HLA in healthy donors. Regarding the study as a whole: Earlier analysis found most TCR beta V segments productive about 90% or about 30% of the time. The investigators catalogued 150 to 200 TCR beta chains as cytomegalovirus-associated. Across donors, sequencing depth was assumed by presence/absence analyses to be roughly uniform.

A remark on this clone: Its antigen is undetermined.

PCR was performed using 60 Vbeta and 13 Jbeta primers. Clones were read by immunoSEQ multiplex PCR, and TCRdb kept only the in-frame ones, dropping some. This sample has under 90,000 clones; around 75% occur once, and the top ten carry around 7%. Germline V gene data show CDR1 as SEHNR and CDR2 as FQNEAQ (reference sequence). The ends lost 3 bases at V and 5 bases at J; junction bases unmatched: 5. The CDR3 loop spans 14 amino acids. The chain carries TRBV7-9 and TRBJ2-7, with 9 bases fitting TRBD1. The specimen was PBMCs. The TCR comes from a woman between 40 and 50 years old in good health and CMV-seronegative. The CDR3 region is CASSLGWTGDEQYF. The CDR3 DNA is TGTGCCAGCAGCTTGGGGTGGACAGGGGACGAGCAGTACTTC. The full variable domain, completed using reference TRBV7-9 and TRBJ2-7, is DTGVSQNPRHKITKRGQNVTFRCDPISEHNRLYWYRQTLGQGPEFLTYFQNEAQLEKSRLLSDRFSAERPKGSFSTLEIQRTEQGDSAMYLCASSLGWTGDEQYFGPGTRLTVT.